This T cell receptor beta chain originates from a study of regulatory T cells in long-lasting Graves disease. Study-level points and caveats: It was possible that the small sample size reduced accuracy.

The CDR3 consists of 16 residues. The germline gives CDR1 PRHDT, CDR2 FYEKMQ (reference sequence). This clonotype showed up just a few times. Its specificity is not known. An end of the junction does not agree with germline; a read error may underlie this. Construction of TCR beta libraries relied on iRepertoire HTBI primers and on Arm-PCR targeting CDR3 regions. Using its own MiXCR run on the multiplex PCR reads, TCRdb lists one record per CDR3 protein. The sample consists of about 620,000 distinct CDR3 sequences, 15% to 20% of them appearing once. The time point denotes: newly diagnosed GD, antithyroid drugs for less than 3 months. RNA from PBMCs was the source of the TCR library. The same specimen was also included in a second study, on T cells in Graves' hyperthyroidism and ophthalmopathy. That report adds: The hyperthyroidism patients had all been newly diagnosed, and their disease duration was under 2 months. Their ages ranged from 18 to 65 years. When the TCR CDR3 underwent first-round RT-PCR, the HTBI primer set was used.

V is TRBV13 and J is TRBJ2-7; D may be TRBD1 (6 bases). The sequence came from a woman under 40 with Graves disease. The sample in question was peripheral blood mononuclear cells (PBMCs), obtained at new diagnosis, from a patient treated with antithyroid drugs. The CDR3 reads CASSQKTGTFAYEQYF. The CDR3 DNA follows: TGCGCCAGCAGCCAAAAGACAGGCACCTTTGCCTACGAGCAGTACTTC.